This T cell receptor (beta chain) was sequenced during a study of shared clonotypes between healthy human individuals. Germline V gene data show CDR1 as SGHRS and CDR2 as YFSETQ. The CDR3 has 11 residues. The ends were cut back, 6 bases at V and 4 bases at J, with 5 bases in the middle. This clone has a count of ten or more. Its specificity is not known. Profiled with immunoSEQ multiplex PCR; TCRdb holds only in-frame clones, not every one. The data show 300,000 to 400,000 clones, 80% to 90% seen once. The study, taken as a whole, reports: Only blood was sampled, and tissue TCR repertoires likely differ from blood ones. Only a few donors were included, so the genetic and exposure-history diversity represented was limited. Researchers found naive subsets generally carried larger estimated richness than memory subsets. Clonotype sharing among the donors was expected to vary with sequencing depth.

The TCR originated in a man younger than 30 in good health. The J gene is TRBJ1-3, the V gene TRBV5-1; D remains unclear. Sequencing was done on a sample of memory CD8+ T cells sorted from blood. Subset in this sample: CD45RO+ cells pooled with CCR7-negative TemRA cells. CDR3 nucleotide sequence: TGCGCCAGCACGCAGGGAAACACCATATATTTT. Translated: CASTQGNTIYF.